The 30 T cell receptor beta chains given below trace back to one sample, sequenced in a study of Graves' ophthalmopathy and Graves' hyperthyroidism. Amplification from RNA transcripts yielded the TCR beta CDR3 regions. The first-round RT-PCR employed HTBI primers together with the Qiagen OneStep RT-PCR kit. A multiplex PCR was then performed as the second round. TCRdb reprocessed the multiplex PCR reads with MiXCR, giving one entry per CDR3 protein. The data show a few hundred thousand distinct CDR3 sequences, with less than 20% seen just once and roughly 7% held by the top ten. What was sequenced was peripheral blood. The receptors derive from a woman aged 18-35 years with stable Graves' hyperthyroidism.

This clonotype occurred many times. CDR3 nucleotide sequence: TGCAGTGTGTCGTGGGGATCGAATGAAGCTTTCTTT. It is translated as CSVSWGSNEAFF. This chain connects TRBV20-1 to TRBJ1-1; D gene unclear. V was clipped by 7 bases and J by 7 bases, with 16 bases between them. Germline CDR1 reads DFQATT; CDR2 reads SNEGSKA (reference sequence). There are 12 residues in the CDR3.

This clonotype has a count of ten or more. Because the CDR3 is missing its conserved closing phenylalanine or tryptophan, this is likely a read error. The chain uses TRBV12-3 or TRBV12-4 and TRBJ1-1; possibly TRBD1 for D (5 bases). Trimming removed 6 bases at V and 1 base at J, with 12 bases between. This CDR3 region has 14 residues. Here the CDR3 reads CASSQTTGNTEAFL. The CDR3 DNA reads TGTGCCAGCAGCCAAACAACAGGGAACACTGAAGCTTTCCTT.

This clonotype was detected many times. The V call is TRBV5-6, the J call TRBJ1-1; D gene unclear. The CDR3 totals 12 residues. Germline V gene data show CDR1 as SGHDT and CDR2 as YYEEEE. The V and J ends lost 1 base and 8 bases respectively, with 9 bases between them. CDR3 in amino acids: CASSLRRKEAFF. The CDR3 region has the DNA TGTGCCAGCAGCTTGAGGCGGAAGGAAGCTTTCTTT.

This clonotype occurred many times. This chain connects TRBV5-1 to TRBJ1-1; D gene unclear. V was cut by 0 bases and J by 0 bases, with 6 bases left in between. The CDR3 contains 14 residues. Germline V gene sequence: CDR1 SGHRS, CDR2 YFSETQ. The CDR3 nucleotides read TGCGCCAGCAGCTTGGGCCATATGAACACTGAAGCTTTCTTT. This encodes CASSLGHMNTEAFF.

This clonotype occurred many times. This chain uses TRBV9 with TRBJ2-5, with TRBD2 matching over 14 bases. The CDR3 contains 19 residues. V lost 3 bases, J lost 4 bases, and 14 bases stayed unmatched. Germline CDR1 and CDR2: SGDLS and YYNGEE. CDR3 in DNA: TGTGCCAGCAGCGCCATGGGGGGACTAGCGGGGGTACAGGCAGAGACCCAGTACTTC. Protein sequence: CASSAMGGLAGVQAETQYF.

The rearrangement joins TRBV7-2 to TRBJ1-6; the D is unclear. The CDR3 is 15 residues long. Trimming removed 1 base at V and 0 bases at J, with 4 bases between. The germline V gene has CDR1 SGHTA and CDR2 FQGNSA. Here the CDR3 reads CASSLVGSYNSPLHF. The CDR3 DNA sequence: TGTGCCAGCAGCTTAGTCGGCTCCTATAATTCACCCCTCCACTTT.

The chain links TRBV27 to TRBJ1-1, with a weak D call TRBD1 (5 bases). CDR3 length equals 15 residues. V lost 6 bases, J lost 1 base, and 15 bases lay in between. Germline assignment: CDR1 MNHEY and CDR2 SMNVEV (reference sequence). The CDR3 sequence: CASSRQLGGNTEAFF. The DNA for the CDR3 is TGTGCCAGCAGCCGACAGTTGGGGGGGAACACTGAAGCTTTCTTT.

The sample holds many counts of this clonotype. The V and J genes are TRBV12-3 or TRBV12-4 and TRBJ1-6; D possibly corresponds to TRBD1 (5 bases). The CDR3 extends over 15 amino acids. V lost 5 bases and J 14 bases, leaving 22 bases between the germline ends. The CDR3 spells CASSGTDGDVRALHF. The CDR3 bases are TGTGCCAGCAGTGGCACCGACGGGGACGTACGGGCCCTCCACTTT.

This clonotype was counted ten times or more. The V gene is TRBV11-3, the J gene TRBJ2-7; perhaps D is TRBD1 or TRBD2 (5 bases each). The CDR3 contains 14 residues. V lost 5 bases to trimming and J lost 3 bases, with 14 bases between them. Germline V CDR1 and CDR2: SGHNT, YENEEA. The CDR3 bases are TGTGCCAGCAGCCTCCGGGACGGAAACTACGAGCAGTACTTC. Protein sequence: CASSLRDGNYEQYF.

This clonotype was detected many times. V is TRBV27 and J is TRBJ2-4, with D possibly TRBD2 on 7 matching bases. Germline CDR1 reads MNHEY; CDR2 reads SMNVEV (reference sequence). Trimming took off 4 bases at V and 5 bases at J, with 15 bases between the two ends. The CDR3 is made up of 15 amino acids. The CDR3 bases are TGTGCCAGCAGTTCCCTGTCGGGGGGCCAAAACATTCAGTACTTC. It encodes CASSSLSGGQNIQYF.

This clonotype was recorded many times. The chain is built from TRBV5-6 and TRBJ1-2; 7 bases match TRBD1. CDR3 length: 15 amino acids. After removal of 0 bases from V and 1 base from J, the junction contained 3 bases not matched to a gene. Per germline, CDR1 SGHDT and CDR2 YYEEEE. The CDR3 here is CASSLEPGGNYGYTF. CDR3 nucleotide sequence: TGTGCCAGCAGCTTGGAGCCAGGGGGTAACTATGGCTACACCTTC.

This clonotype showed up many times. The chain employs TRBV7-8 and TRBJ1-5; 8 bases line up with TRBD1. CDR1 SGHVS and CDR2 FQNEAQ come from the germline V gene. The CDR3 sequence is 15 residues long. V lost 5 bases and J lost 5; bases outside the gene matches: 8. The CDR3 DNA sequence: TGTGCCAGCAGCAAAAGGGACAGGCAAGATCAGCCCCAGCATTTT. This gives the protein CASSKRDRQDQPQHF.

This clonotype was found many times. The conserved closing phenylalanine or tryptophan is absent in this CDR3, likely reflecting a read error. This rearrangement joins TRBV7-2 to TRBJ1-6, with 10 bases identical to TRBD1. The CDR3 spans 18 residues. With V trimmed by 1 base and J by 0 bases, 3 bases remained unmatched. Germline V gene lookup returns CDR1 SGHTA and CDR2 FQGNSA. The CDR3 DNA sequence: TGTGCCAGCAGCTTAGGGACAGGGGGTAGCTCCTATAATTCACCCCTCCACCTT. Its protein is CASSLGTGGSSYNSPLHL.

This clonotype appeared many times. V is TRBV6-1 and J is TRBJ1-1; D call uncertain. Deletions cut 2 bases from V and 8 bases from J, with 12 bases between. The germline gives CDR1 MNHNS, CDR2 SASEGT. There are 13 residues in the CDR3. CDR3 nucleotide sequence: TGTGCCAGCAGTGAATCGGGCTGGGTCGAAGCTTTCTTT. Protein sequence: CASSESGWVEAFF.

The chain is built from TRBV20-1 and TRBJ1-2; TRBD1 matches at 8 bases. The CDR3 covers 13 residues. Germline V CDR1 and CDR2: DFQATT, SNEGSKA (reference sequence). V shed 4 bases and J 8 bases; nucleotides not matched to a gene: 9. In nucleotides, the CDR3 is TGCAGTGCTACCGGCCCAGGGGGCAGGGGCTACACCTTC. Encoded protein: CSATGPGGRGYTF.

Only one count was recorded for this clonotype. The genes are TRBV6-1 and TRBJ1-1; D gene unclear. Deletions cut 7 bases from V and 3 bases from J, with 15 bases between. This CDR3 region has 14 residues. The germline V gene has CDR1 MNHNS and CDR2 SASEGT. The CDR3 loop reads CASNLYPGDTEAFF. CDR3 nucleotide sequence: TGTGCCAGCAATCTATACCCTGGAGACACTGAAGCTTTCTTT.

This clonotype showed up many times. This chain connects TRBV10-3 to TRBJ1-5; D is perhaps TRBD1 (6 bases). The CDR3 is 14 amino acids. V was cut by 5 bases and J by 5 bases, with 13 bases left in between. Germline loops: CDR1 ENHRY, CDR2 SYGVKD. This CDR3 is CAISKDSTDQPQHF. The DNA of the CDR3 is TGTGCCATCAGTAAGGACAGCACCGATCAGCCCCAGCATTTT.

Comments on this clonotype: Since no conserved phenylalanine or tryptophan closes the CDR3, a read error is the likely cause. This sequence joins TRBV4-1 and TRBJ1-2; D is perhaps TRBD1 (5 bases). Trimming took off 0 bases at V and 7 bases at J, with 24 bases between the two ends. Germline V gene data show CDR1 as MGHRA and CDR2 as YSYEKL. The CDR3 is made up of 18 amino acids. The CDR3 sequence is CASSQERSGDLLGVGYTY. The CDR3 DNA reads TGCGCCAGCAGCCAAGAAAGGAGCGGGGACTTACTCGGAGTTGGCTACACCTAC.

This clonotype was detected only a few times. The CDR3 DNA sequence: TGTGCCAGCAGTCCTTACCCGCCCGGGACTAGCGGGGGTGGCTCCTACGAGCAGTACTTC. This codes for CASSPYPPGTSGGGSYEQYF. The rearrangement links TRBV21-1 to TRBJ2-7; TRBD2, as called in the table, went unchecked against the DNA. TRBV21-1 is a pseudogene. The CDR3 contains 20 residues.

This clonotype came up many times. The gene calls are TRBV25-1 and TRBJ1-2, with TRBD1 matching over 8 bases. The V segment lost 5 bases and the J segment 14 bases; nucleotides outside the gene matches: 10. This CDR3 has 12 residues. Germline V gives CDR1 MGHDK, CDR2 SYGVNS. CDR3 DNA sequence: TGTGCCAGCAGTTCACAGGACAGGGCGAATACCTTC. This translates into CASSSQDRANTF.

This clonotype was detected only a few times. The V gene is TRBV7-8, the J gene TRBJ2-7; no firm D call. The germline V gene encodes CDR1 SGHVS and CDR2 FQNEAQ. The length of the CDR3 is 15 residues. V lost 5 bases to trimming and J lost 2 bases, with 16 bases between them. Here the CDR3 reads CASSGRRIRTYEQYF. DNA for the CDR3: TGTGCCAGCAGCGGCAGACGGATTCGAACCTACGAGCAGTACTTC.

The chain employs TRBV5-6 and TRBJ1-2; D remains unclear. Germline CDR1 reads SGHDT; CDR2 reads YYEEEE. V was cut by 3 bases and J by 3 bases, with 12 bases left in between. There are 14 residues in the CDR3. This CDR3 reads CASSYEGFDYGYTF. The CDR3 region has the DNA TGTGCCAGCAGCTACGAGGGCTTTGACTATGGCTACACCTTC.

V usage is TRBV19 and J usage is TRBJ1-6; 8 bases agree with TRBD1. Germline V gene sequence: CDR1 LNHDA, CDR2 SQIVND (reference sequence). This CDR3 region has 16 residues. J lost 6 bases, V lost 5 bases, and 9 bases had no gene match. CDR3 nucleotide sequence: TGTGCCAGTAGTCCCAGGGGGCAAAGGGGTAATTCACCCCTCCACTTT. Translated: CASSPRGQRGNSPLHF.

This clonotype appeared many times. The V call is TRBV7-2, the J call TRBJ2-7; 7 positions match TRBD1. CDR1 SGHTA and CDR2 FQGNSA come from the germline V gene. J gave up 4 bases and V 6 bases, and 12 bases lay outside the gene matches. The CDR3 totals 15 residues. CDR3 sequence (DNA): TGTGCCAGCAGTTATCTCCGGGACAGTTCTTACGAGCAGTACTTC. Translation gives CASSYLRDSSYEQYF. Full variable domain (missing parts from reference TRBV7-2 and TRBJ2-7): GAGVSQSPSNKVTEKGKDVELRCDPISGHTALYWYRQSLGQGLEFLIYFQGNSAPDKSGLPSDRFSAERTGGSVSTLTIQRTQQEDSAVYLCASSYLRDSSYEQYFGPGTRLTVT.

This clonotype was detected ten times or more. This chain uses TRBV12-3 or TRBV12-4 with TRBJ1-2; no reliable D call. Deletions cut 2 bases from V and 4 bases from J, with 11 bases between. The length of the CDR3 is 14 residues. The CDR3 sequence is CASSLSYSSYGYTF. The CDR3 DNA reads TGTGCCAGCAGTTTATCTTACAGCAGCTATGGCTACACCTTC.

This chain uses TRBV11-2 with TRBJ1-2; possibly TRBD1 for D (6 bases). V shed 5 bases and J shed 0 bases, with 13 bases lying between them. The CDR3 is made up of 15 amino acids. Germline CDR1 is SGHAT and CDR2 is FQNNGV. This CDR3 reads CASSPGHRPNYGYTF. The CDR3 coding sequence is TGTGCCAGCAGCCCGGGACATCGCCCTAACTATGGCTACACCTTC.

This clonotype was detected many times. The chain joins TRBV12-3 or TRBV12-4 to TRBJ2-5; TRBD2 matches at 9 bases. Unmatched junction bases numbered 17, after V lost 8 bases and J lost 7 bases. The CDR3 spans 16 residues. Here the CDR3 reads CASFISRRGGRGTQYF. The CDR3, as DNA: TGTGCCAGCTTTATCTCAAGGCGGGGGGGCCGTGGGACCCAGTACTTC.

In its sample, this clonotype was seen many times. This chain uses TRBV5-1 with TRBJ1-5; no reliable D call. The V and J ends lost 2 bases and 2 bases respectively, with 11 bases between them. CDR1 SGHRS and CDR2 YFSETQ come from the germline V gene. The CDR3 is 15 amino acids. The DNA for the CDR3 is TGCGCCAGCAGCTTCAGGCCGGCCCGCAATCAGCCCCAGCATTTT. Its translation is CASSFRPARNQPQHF.

Ten or more counts support this clonotype. J is TRBJ1-2 and V is TRBV7-9, with 7 bases that match TRBD1. Germline V gives CDR1 SEHNR, CDR2 FQNEAQ (reference sequence). V trimming: 7 bases; J trimming: 6 bases; junction bases outside the gene matches: 11. The length of the CDR3 is 14 residues. The chain's CDR3 is CASTHKGASDGYTF. The DNA of the CDR3 is TGTGCCAGCACCCATAAGGGGGCGTCAGATGGCTACACCTTC. The variable domain in full, with the rest retrieved from reference TRBV7-9 and TRBJ1-2, is DTGVSQNPRHKITKRGQNVTFRCDPISEHNRLYWYRQTLGQGPEFLTYFQNEAQLEKSRLLSDRFSAERPKGSFSTLEIQRTEQGDSAMYLCASTHKGASDGYTFGSGTRLTVV.

This clonotype was found many times. This chain links TRBV20-1 with TRBJ1-2; 7 positions agree with TRBD1. CDR1 and CDR2 from the germline V gene are DFQATT and SNEGSKA (reference sequence). The CDR3 covers 12 residues. Trimming at V came to 8 bases and at J to 8 bases, leaving 11 bases not matched to a gene. This CDR3 is CSRKEGAKGYTF. The CDR3 DNA is TGCAGTAGGAAGGAGGGGGCAAAGGGCTACACCTTC.